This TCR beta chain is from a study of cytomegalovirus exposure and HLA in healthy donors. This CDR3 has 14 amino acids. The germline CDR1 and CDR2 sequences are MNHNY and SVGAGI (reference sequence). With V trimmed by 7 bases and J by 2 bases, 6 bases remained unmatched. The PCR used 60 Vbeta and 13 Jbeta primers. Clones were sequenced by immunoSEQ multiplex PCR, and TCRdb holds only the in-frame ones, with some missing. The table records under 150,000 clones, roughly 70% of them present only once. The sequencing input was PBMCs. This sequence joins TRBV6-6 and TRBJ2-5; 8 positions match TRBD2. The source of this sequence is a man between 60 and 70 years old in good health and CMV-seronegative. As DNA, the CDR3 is TGTGCCAGCATCGTTAGCGGGGTACAAGAGACCCAGTACTTC. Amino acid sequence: CASIVSGVQETQYF.